Presented here are 17 T cell receptor beta chains from one specimen sequenced in a study of T cell clones after liver transplantation. Sequencing was performed with immunoSEQ multiplex PCR; in TCRdb, only in-frame clones are kept and a portion is missing. The table has around 70,000 clones, almost 95% seen once. Sequenced material: CD4+ T cells from blood, taken about 26 months after liver transplant. These receptors came from a human patient who received a liver transplant. The graft donor may have contributed some T cells.

The chain uses TRBV5-6 and TRBJ1-3; TRBD1 matches 7 bases. CDR1 and CDR2 from the germline V gene are SGHDT and YYEEEE. With V trimmed by 4 bases and J by 0 bases, 1 base remained unmatched. The CDR3 sequence is 14 residues long. This CDR3 is CASSGTDSGNTIYF. Here the CDR3 DNA reads TGTGCCAGCAGCGGGACAGACTCTGGAAACACCATATATTTT.

The J gene is TRBJ2-3, the V gene TRBV19; TRBD1 is a possible D gene (5 bases). Trimming shortened V by 8 bases and J by 3 bases, and 12 bases separated the two germline ends. Germline-derived CDR1 and CDR2 are LNHDA and SQIVND (reference sequence). The length of the CDR3 is 13 residues. The CDR3 DNA reads TGTGCCAGTTTGAGGCAGGGAACAGATACGCAGTATTTT. Translating gives CASLRQGTDTQYF.

V usage is TRBV4-2 and J usage is TRBJ2-7, with 12 bases identical to TRBD2. The ends lost 0 bases at V and 3 bases at J; junction bases unmatched: 9. The germline gives CDR1 LGHNA, CDR2 YNFKEQ. The CDR3 contains 18 residues. CDR3 nucleotides: TGTGCCAGCAGCCAAGATCTTCCCCTAGCGGGAGGGTTCTACGAGCAGTACTTC. Translating it yields CASSQDLPLAGGFYEQYF.

V gene TRBV2 combines with J gene TRBJ2-7; either TRBD1 or TRBD2 may fit D (5 bases each). Germline assignment: CDR1 SNHLY and CDR2 FYNNEI. This CDR3 contains 13 residues. Trimming took off 6 bases at V and 2 bases at J, with 11 bases between the two ends. CDR3: CASRGDLTYEQYF. The CDR3 DNA sequence: TGTGCCAGCAGGGGGGACCTCACCTACGAGCAGTACTTC.

Written as DNA, the CDR3 is TGTGCCAGCTCACCCGGGGTGGAAGAGACCCAGTACTTC. Amino acids: CASSPGVEETQYF. This chain joins TRBV18 and TRBJ2-5, with D perhaps matching TRBD2 (5 bases). The CDR3 is 13 residues long. Germline CDR1 is KGHSH and CDR2 is LQKENI. The V end was cut by 3 bases, the J end by 3 bases, with 8 bases between.

The chain carries TRBV7-9 and TRBJ1-2; 12 bases agree with TRBD1. Germline trimming cut 4 bases from V and 1 base from J; bases unmatched to any gene: 4. The CDR3 length is 16 residues. Germline values: CDR1 SEHNR, CDR2 FQNEAQ (reference sequence). CDR3 in DNA: TGTGCCAGCAGCTACGGGACAGGGGGCGGTAACTATGGCTACACCTTC. Amino acids: CASSYGTGGGNYGYTF.

V and J are TRBV27 and TRBJ2-7; TRBD1 matches at 11 bases. Per the germline V gene, CDR1 is MNHEY and CDR2 is SMNVEV (reference sequence). This CDR3 region has 16 residues. V dropped 5 bases and J dropped 2; count of bases not matched to a gene: 8. CDR3 residues: CASSHPRTGGTYEQYF. CDR3 DNA: TGTGCCAGCAGTCACCCGCGGACAGGGGGCACCTACGAGCAGTACTTC.

This clone was observed once. V usage is TRBV5-6 and J usage is TRBJ1-1; D is ambiguous. The ends were cut back, 0 bases at V and 0 bases at J, with 3 bases in the middle. Germline CDR1 and CDR2: SGHDT and YYEEEE. The length of the CDR3 is 13 residues. The DNA of the CDR3 is TGTGCCAGCAGCTTGGATATGAACACTGAAGCTTTCTTT. It codes for CASSLDMNTEAFF. Drawing the rest from reference TRBV5-6 and TRBJ1-1, the complete variable domain is DAGVTQSPTHLIKTRGQQVTLRCSPKSGHDTVSWYQQALGQGPQFIFQYYEEEERQRGNFPDRFSGHQFPNYSSELNVNALLLGDSALYLCASSLDMNTEAFFGQGTRLTVV.

The chain links TRBV6-1 to TRBJ2-7, with D perhaps TRBD2 (6 bases). The CDR3 sequence is 16 residues long. CDR1 is MNHNS, CDR2 SASEGT, per germline. V lost 4 bases and J 0 bases, leaving 16 bases between the germline ends. CDR3 amino acids: CASSAVEGTYSYEQYF. Here the CDR3 DNA reads TGTGCCAGCAGTGCGGTGGAGGGGACGTACTCCTACGAGCAGTACTTC.

V is TRBV5-4 and J is TRBJ2-5; D could derive from TRBD1 or TRBD2 (5 bases each). The CDR3 length is 17 residues. Per germline, CDR1 SGHNT and CDR2 YYREEE (reference sequence). The V gene lost 4 bases and the J gene lost 5 bases, with 24 bases spanning the gap. The CDR3 nucleotides read TGTGCCAGCAGCCCCGAGGGCAGGGTAGGGTTTGGGGAGACCCAGTACTTC. Translation: CASSPEGRVGFGETQYF. Filled out from reference TRBV5-4 and TRBJ2-5, the complete variable domain reads ETGVTQSPTHLIKTRGQQVTLRCSSQSGHNTVSWYQQALGQGPQFIFQYYREEENGRGNFPPRFSGLQFPNYSSELNVNALELDDSALYLCASSPEGRVGFGETQYFGPGTRLLVL.

This clone came up once. The genes are TRBV7-8 and TRBJ1-4, with D possibly being TRBD1 (5 bases). Germline V gene lookup returns CDR1 SGHVS and CDR2 FQNEAQ. CDR3 size: 16 residues. Between the trimmed V and J ends, which lost 5 bases and 3 bases, there was a span of 16 bases. The CDR3: CASSPQQGHANEKLFF. The CDR3 DNA sequence: TGTGCCAGCAGCCCACAGCAGGGTCATGCTAATGAAAAACTGTTTTTT.

The CDR3 region has the DNA TGTGCCAGCAGGTCTCACATCGGCTACACCTTC. Its protein product is CASRSHIGYTF. The V and J genes are TRBV28 and TRBJ1-2, with D unclear. The CDR3 loop spans 11 amino acids. Germline assignment: CDR1 MDHEN and CDR2 SYDVKM. V was clipped by 6 bases and J by 8 bases, with 10 bases between them.

The chain carries TRBV29-1 and TRBJ2-3; TRBD1 is a possible D gene (6 bases). Between the trimmed V and J ends, which lost 4 bases and 1 base, there was a span of 6 bases. The CDR3 covers 12 residues. Germline V gene lookup returns CDR1 SQVTM and CDR2 ANQGSEA. The CDR3 DNA sequence: TGCAGCGTTGGGACAGGCACAGATACGCAGTATTTT. It is translated as CSVGTGTDTQYF.

This CDR3 reads CASSLGFTKETQYF. The CDR3 DNA sequence: TGCGCCAGCAGCTTGGGATTTACCAAAGAGACCCAGTACTTC. V and J are TRBV5-1 and TRBJ2-5, with D unclear. Germline assignment: CDR1 SGHRS and CDR2 YFSETQ. This CDR3 spans 14 amino acids. Trimming took 0 bases from V and 3 from J, leaving 9 bases between them.

The rearrangement joins TRBV7-9 to TRBJ2-1; perhaps TRBD2 as D (5 bases). CDR3 length: 13 residues. V shed 5 bases and J shed 6 bases, with 11 bases lying between them. From germline, CDR1 is SEHNR and CDR2 FQNEAQ (reference sequence). CDR3 residues: CASSNQLVNEQFF. The CDR3 DNA sequence: TGTGCCAGCAGCAACCAACTAGTCAATGAGCAGTTCTTC.

The chain carries TRBV7-9 and TRBJ2-7; 7 nucleotides agree with TRBD1. This CDR3 spans 18 amino acids. V lost 1 base, J lost 2 bases, and 14 bases stayed unmatched. Germline lookup yields CDR1 SEHNR and CDR2 FQNEAQ (reference sequence). As DNA, the CDR3 is TGTGCCAGCAGCTTAGAACAGGGGAGCCGACGGGTTACCTACGAGCAGTACTTC. Amino acid sequence: CASSLEQGSRRVTYEQYF.

The chain carries TRBV27 and TRBJ1-2; D remains ambiguous. CDR3 length: 15 amino acids. Looked up from germline, CDR1 is MNHEY and CDR2 is SMNVEV (reference sequence). Trimming shortened V by 5 bases and J by 2 bases, and 15 bases separated the two germline ends. This chain's CDR3 is CASSDQYGQNYGYTF. CDR3 nucleotides: TGTGCCAGCAGTGACCAATACGGGCAGAACTATGGCTACACCTTC.